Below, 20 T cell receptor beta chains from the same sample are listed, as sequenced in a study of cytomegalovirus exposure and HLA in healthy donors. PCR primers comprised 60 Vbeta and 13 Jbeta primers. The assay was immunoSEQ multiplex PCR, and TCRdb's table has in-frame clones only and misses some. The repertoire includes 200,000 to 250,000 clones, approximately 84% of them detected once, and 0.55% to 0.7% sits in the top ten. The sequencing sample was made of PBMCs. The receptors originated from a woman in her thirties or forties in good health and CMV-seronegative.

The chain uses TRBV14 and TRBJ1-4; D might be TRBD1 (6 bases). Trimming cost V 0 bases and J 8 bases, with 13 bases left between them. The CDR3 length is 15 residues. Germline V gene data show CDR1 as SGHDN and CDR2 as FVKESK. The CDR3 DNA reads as TGTGCCAGCAGCCAAGAATCGGGACAACCAGAAAAACTGTTTTTT. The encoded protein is CASSQESGQPEKLFF.

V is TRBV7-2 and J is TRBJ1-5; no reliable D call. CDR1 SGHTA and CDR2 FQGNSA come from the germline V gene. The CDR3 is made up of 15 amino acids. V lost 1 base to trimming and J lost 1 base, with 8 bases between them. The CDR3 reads CASSLVSQSNQPQHF. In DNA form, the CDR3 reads TGTGCCAGCAGCTTAGTTTCACAGAGCAATCAGCCCCAGCATTTT.

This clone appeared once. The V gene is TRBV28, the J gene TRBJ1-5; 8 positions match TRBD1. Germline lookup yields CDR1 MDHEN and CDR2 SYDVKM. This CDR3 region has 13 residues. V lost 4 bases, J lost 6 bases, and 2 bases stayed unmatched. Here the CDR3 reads CASSWTGSQPQHF. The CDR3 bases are TGTGCCAGCAGTTGGACAGGGAGTCAGCCCCAGCATTTT.

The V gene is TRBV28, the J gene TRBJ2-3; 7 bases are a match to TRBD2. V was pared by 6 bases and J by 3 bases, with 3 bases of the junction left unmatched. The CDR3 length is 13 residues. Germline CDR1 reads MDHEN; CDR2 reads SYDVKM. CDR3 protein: CASSKGGTDTQYF. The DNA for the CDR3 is TGTGCCAGCAGCAAGGGAGGGACAGATACGCAGTATTTT. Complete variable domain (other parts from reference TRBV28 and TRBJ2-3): DVKVTQSSRYLVKRTGEKVFLECVQDMDHENMFWYRQDPGLGLRLIYFSYDVKMKEKGDIPEGYSVSREKKERFSLILESASTNQTSMYLCASSKGGTDTQYFGPGTRLTVL.

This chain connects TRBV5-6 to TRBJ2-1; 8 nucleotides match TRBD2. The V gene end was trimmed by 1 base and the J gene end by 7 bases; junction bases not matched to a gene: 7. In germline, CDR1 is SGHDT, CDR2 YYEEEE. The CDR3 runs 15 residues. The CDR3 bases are TGTGCCAGCAGCTTGAACGGGGGGGCTGAGAATGAGCAGTTCTTC. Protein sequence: CASSLNGGAENEQFF.

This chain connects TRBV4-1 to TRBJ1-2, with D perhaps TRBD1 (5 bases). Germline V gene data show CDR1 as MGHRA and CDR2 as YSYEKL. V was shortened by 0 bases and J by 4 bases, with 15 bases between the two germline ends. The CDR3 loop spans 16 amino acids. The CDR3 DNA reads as TGCGCCAGCAGCCAAGATAGATTGACAGCGATCTATGGCTACACCTTC. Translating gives CASSQDRLTAIYGYTF.

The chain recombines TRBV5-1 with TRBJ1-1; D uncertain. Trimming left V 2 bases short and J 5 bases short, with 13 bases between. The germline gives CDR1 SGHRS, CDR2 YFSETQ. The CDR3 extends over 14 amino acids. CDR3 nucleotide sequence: TGCGCCAGCAGCTTACTATCGACGGGGACTGAAGCTTTCTTT. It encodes CASSLLSTGTEAFF.

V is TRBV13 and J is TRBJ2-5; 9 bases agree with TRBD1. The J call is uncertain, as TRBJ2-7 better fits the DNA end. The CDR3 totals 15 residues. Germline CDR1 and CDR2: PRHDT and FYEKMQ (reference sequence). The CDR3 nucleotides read TGTGCCAGCAGCTACGGACAGGGGAGGTCCTACGAGCAGTACTTC. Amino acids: CASSYGQGRSYEQYF.

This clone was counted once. In DNA form, the CDR3 reads TGTGCCAGCAGCGTCGGAGAGGTCTTCCAATATGGCTACACCTTC. Its protein is CASSVGEVFQYGYTF. V is TRBV9 and J is TRBJ1-2; D call uncertain. V was shortened by 2 bases and J by 5 bases, with 16 bases between the two germline ends. This CDR3 contains 15 residues. CDR1 and CDR2 (germline): SGDLS, YYNGEE.

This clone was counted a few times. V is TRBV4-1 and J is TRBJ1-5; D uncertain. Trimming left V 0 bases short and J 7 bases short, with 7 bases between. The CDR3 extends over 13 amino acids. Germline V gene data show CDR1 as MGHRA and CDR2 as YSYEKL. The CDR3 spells CASSQEERQPQHF. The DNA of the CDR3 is TGCGCCAGCAGCCAAGAGGAGAGACAGCCCCAGCATTTT.

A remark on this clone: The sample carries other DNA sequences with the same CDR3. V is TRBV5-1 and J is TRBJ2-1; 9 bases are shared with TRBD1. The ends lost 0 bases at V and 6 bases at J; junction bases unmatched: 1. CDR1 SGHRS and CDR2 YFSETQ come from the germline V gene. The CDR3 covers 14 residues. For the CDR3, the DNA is TGCGCCAGCAGCTTGGCGACAGGGGGCAATGAGCAGTTCTTC. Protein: CASSLATGGNEQFF. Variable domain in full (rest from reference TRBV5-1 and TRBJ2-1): KAGVTQTPRYLIKTRGQQVTLSCSPISGHRSVSWYQQTPGQGLQFLFEYFSETQRNKGNFPGRFSGRQFSNSRSEMNVSTLELGDSALYLCASSLATGGNEQFFGPGTRLTVL.

The CDR3 is CASSGGPSPPDTQYF. Written as DNA, the CDR3 is TGCGCCAGCAGCGGCGGGCCCTCACCACCAGATACGCAGTATTTT. The J gene is TRBJ2-3, the V gene TRBV5-1; maybe TRBD2 (5 bases). The CDR3 is 15 residues long. Trimming took 4 bases from V and 4 from J, leaving 16 bases between them. Per germline, CDR1 SGHRS and CDR2 YFSETQ.

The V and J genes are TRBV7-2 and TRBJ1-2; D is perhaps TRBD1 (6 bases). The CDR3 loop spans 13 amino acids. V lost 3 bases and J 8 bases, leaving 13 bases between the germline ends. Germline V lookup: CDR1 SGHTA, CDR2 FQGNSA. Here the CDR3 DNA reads TGTGCCAGCAGCTTTGGACAGTCCGGAGGCTACACCTTC. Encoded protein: CASSFGQSGGYTF.

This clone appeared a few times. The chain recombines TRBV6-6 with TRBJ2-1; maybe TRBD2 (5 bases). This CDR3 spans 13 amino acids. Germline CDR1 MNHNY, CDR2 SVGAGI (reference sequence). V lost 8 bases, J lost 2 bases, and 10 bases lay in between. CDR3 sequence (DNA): TGTGCCAGCTCTCGGGGTCCCTACAATGAGCAGTTCTTC. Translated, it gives CASSRGPYNEQFF.

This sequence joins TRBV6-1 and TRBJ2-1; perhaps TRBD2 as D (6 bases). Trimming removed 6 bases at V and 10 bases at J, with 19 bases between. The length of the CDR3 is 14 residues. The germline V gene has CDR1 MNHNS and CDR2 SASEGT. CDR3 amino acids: CASSVAIGTGEQFF. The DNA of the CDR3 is TGTGCCAGCAGCGTTGCCATTGGGACTGGCGAGCAGTTCTTC.

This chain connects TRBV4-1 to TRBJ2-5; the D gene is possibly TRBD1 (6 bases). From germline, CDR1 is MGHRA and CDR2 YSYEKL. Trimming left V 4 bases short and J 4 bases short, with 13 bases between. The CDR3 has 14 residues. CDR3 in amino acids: CASSPPTGRETQYF. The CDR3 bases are TGCGCCAGCAGCCCACCTACAGGGAGAGAGACCCAGTACTTC.

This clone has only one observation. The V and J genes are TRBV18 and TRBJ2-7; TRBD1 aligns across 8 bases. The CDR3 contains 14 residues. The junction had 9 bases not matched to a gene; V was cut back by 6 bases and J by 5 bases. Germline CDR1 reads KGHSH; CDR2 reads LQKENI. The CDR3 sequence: CASSGQGAFNEQYF. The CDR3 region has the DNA TGTGCCAGCTCGGGTCAGGGGGCATTCAACGAGCAGTACTTC.

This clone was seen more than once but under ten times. The CDR3 sequence: CASSENTGTYNSPLHF. CDR3 DNA: TGTGCCAGCAGTGAGAACACAGGGACCTATAATTCACCCCTCCACTTT. The chain recombines TRBV2 with TRBJ1-6; D is possibly TRBD1 (6 bases). CDR1 is SNHLY, CDR2 FYNNEI, per germline. V was pared by 3 bases and J by 2 bases, with 11 bases between. The CDR3 is 16 amino acids.

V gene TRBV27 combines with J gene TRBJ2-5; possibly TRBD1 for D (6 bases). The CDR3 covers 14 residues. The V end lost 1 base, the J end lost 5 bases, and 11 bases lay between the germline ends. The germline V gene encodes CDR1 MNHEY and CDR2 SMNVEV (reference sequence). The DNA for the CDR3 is TGTGCCAGCAGTTTATACGAAAGGGGGGAGACCCAGTACTTC. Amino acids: CASSLYERGETQYF.

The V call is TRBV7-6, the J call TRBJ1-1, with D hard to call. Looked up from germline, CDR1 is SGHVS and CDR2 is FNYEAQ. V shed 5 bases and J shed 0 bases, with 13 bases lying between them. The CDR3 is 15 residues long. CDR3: CASSPSLQVNTEAFF. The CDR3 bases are TGTGCCAGCAGCCCCTCCCTCCAGGTGAACACTGAAGCTTTCTTT.